Reported below is one T cell receptor beta chain. These data come from a study of T cell changes during pregnancy in multiple sclerosis. The CDR3 contains 14 residues. The germline V gene has CDR1 MDHEN and CDR2 SYDVKM. With 6 bases removed from V and 3 bases from J, the gap between germline ends came to 14 bases. TCRdb's copy holds only in-frame clones and misses some; the assay was immunoSEQ multiplex PCR. The sample has some 85,000 clones, nearly 95% seen once. The chain has TRBV28 and TRBJ1-2; no definite D call. The specimen comprised peripheral blood, sampled in the second trimester of pregnancy. This receptor was taken from a female donor with multiple sclerosis, enrolled in a pregnancy study. CDR3 sequence reads: CASSRGGGYYGYTF. As DNA, the CDR3 is TGTGCCAGCAGCCGAGGCGGTGGTTACTATGGCTACACCTTC.